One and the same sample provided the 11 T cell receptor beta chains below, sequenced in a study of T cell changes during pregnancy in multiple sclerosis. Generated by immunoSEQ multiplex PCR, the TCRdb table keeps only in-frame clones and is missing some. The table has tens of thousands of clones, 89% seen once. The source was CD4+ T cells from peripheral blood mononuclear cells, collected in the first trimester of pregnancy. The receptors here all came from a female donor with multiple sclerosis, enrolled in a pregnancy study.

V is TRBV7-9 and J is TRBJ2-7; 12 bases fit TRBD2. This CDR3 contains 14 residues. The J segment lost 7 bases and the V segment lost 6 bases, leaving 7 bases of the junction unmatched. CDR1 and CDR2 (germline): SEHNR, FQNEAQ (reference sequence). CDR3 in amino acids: CASRGSGLAGEQYF. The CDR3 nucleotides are TGTGCCAGCAGAGGATCGGGACTAGCGGGTGAGCAGTACTTC.

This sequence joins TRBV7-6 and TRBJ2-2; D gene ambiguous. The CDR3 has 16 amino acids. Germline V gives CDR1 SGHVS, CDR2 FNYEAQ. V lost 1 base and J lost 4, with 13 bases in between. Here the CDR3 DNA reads TGTGCCAGCAGCTTAGAAACCCAGACGGGCACCGGGGAGCTGTTTTTT. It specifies CASSLETQTGTGELFF.

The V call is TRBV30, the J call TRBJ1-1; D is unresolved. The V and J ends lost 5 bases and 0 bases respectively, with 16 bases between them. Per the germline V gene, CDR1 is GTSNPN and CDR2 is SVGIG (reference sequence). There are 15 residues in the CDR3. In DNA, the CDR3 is TGTGCCTGGGGAGAGGCCGCTTGGATGAACACTGAAGCTTTCTTT. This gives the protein CAWGEAAWMNTEAFF. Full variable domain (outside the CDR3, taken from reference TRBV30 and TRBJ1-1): SQTIHQWPATLVQPVGSPLSLECTVEGTSNPNLYWYRQAAGRGLQLLFYSVGIGQISSEVPQNLSASRPQDRQFILSSKKLLLSDSGFYLCAWGEAAWMNTEAFFGQGTRLTVV.

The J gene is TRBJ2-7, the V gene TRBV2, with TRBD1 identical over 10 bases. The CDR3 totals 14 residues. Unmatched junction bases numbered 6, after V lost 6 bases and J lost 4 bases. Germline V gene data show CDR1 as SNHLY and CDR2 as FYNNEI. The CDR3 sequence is CASRRTGGAYEQYF. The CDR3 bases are TGTGCCAGCAGAAGGACAGGGGGTGCGTACGAGCAGTACTTC.

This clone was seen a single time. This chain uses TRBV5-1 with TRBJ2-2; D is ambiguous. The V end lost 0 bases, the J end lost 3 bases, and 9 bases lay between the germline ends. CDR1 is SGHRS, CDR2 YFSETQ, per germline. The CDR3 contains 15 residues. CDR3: CASSLAGRYTGELFF. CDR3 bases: TGCGCCAGCAGCTTGGCTGGCAGATACACCGGGGAGCTGTTTTTT.

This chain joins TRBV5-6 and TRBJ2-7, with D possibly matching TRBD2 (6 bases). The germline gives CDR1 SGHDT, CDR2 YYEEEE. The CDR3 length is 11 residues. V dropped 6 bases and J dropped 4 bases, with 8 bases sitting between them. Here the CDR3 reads CASTREYEQYF. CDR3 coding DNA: TGTGCCAGCACCCGGGAGTACGAGCAGTACTTC. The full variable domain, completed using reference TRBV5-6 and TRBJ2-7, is DAGVTQSPTHLIKTRGQQVTLRCSPKSGHDTVSWYQQALGQGPQFIFQYYEEEERQRGNFPDRFSGHQFPNYSSELNVNALLLGDSALYLCASTREYEQYFGPGTRLTVT.

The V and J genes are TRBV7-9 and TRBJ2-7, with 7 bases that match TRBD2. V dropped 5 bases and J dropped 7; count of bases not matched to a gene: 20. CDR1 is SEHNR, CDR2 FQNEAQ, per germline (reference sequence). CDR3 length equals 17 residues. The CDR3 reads CASSRVGGEPNLGEQYF. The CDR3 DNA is TGTGCCAGCAGCCGAGTTGGGGGGGAACCTAATCTTGGTGAGCAGTACTTC.

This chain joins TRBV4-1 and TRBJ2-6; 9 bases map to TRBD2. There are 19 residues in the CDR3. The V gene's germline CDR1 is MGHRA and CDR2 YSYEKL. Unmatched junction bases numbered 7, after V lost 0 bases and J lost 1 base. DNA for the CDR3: TGCGCCAGCAGCCAAGAAACAGGGACTAGCCCTTCTGGGGCCAACGTCCTGACTTTC. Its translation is CASSQETGTSPSGANVLTF.

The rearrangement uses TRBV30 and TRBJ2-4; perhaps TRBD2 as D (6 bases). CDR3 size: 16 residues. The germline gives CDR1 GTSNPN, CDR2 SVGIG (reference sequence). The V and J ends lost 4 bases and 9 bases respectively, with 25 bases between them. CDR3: CAWKVGAGSMGAIQYF. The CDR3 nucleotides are TGTGCCTGGAAGGTAGGGGCGGGGTCAATGGGAGCCATTCAGTACTTC.

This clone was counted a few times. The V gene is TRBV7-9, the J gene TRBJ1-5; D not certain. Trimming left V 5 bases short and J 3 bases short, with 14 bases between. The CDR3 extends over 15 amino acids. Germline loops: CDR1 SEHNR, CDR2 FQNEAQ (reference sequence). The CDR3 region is CASSPGGGNNQPQHF. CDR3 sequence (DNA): TGTGCCAGCAGCCCCGGAGGAGGGAACAATCAGCCCCAGCATTTT.

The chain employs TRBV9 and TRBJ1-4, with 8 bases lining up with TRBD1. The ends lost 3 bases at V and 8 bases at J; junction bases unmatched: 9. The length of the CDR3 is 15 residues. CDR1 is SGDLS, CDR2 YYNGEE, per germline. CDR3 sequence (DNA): TGTGCCAGCAGCGGACAGGGGCGTCGTGGGGAAAAACTGTTTTTT. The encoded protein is CASSGQGRRGEKLFF.